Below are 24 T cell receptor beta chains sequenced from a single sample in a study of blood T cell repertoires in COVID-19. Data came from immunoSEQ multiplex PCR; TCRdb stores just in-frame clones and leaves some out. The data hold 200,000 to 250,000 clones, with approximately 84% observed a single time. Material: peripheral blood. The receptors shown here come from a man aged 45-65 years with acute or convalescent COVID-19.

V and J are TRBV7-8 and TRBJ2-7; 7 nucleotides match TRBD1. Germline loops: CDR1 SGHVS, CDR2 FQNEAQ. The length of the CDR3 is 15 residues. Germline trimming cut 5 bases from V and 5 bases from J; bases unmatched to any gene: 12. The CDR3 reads CASSSVRQGGDEQYF. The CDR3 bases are TGTGCCAGCAGCAGCGTACGACAGGGTGGGGACGAGCAGTACTTC.

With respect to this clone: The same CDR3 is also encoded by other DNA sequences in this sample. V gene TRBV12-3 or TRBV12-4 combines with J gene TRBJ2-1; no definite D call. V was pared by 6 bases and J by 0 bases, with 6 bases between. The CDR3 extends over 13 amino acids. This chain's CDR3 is CASSSRSYNEQFF. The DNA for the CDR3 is TGTGCCAGCAGCTCCCGCTCCTACAATGAGCAGTTCTTC.

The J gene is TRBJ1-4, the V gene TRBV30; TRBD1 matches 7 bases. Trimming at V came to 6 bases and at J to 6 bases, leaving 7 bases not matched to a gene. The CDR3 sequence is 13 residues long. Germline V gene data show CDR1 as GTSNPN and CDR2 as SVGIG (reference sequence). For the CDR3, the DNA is TGTGCCTGCGAGCCGGGACAGTATGAAAAACTGTTTTTT. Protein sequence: CACEPGQYEKLFF.

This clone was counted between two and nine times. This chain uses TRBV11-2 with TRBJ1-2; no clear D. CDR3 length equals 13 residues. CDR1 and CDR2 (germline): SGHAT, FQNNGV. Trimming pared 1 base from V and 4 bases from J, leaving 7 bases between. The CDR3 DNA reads TGTGCCAGCAGCTTAGGACTGTTCTATGGCTACACCTTC. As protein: CASSLGLFYGYTF. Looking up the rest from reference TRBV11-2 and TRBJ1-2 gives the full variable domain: EAGVAQSPRYKIIEKRQSVAFWCNPISGHATLYWYQQILGQGPKLLIQFQNNGVVDDSQLPKDRFSAERLKGVDSTLKIQPAKLEDSAVYLCASSLGLFYGYTFGSGTRLTVV.

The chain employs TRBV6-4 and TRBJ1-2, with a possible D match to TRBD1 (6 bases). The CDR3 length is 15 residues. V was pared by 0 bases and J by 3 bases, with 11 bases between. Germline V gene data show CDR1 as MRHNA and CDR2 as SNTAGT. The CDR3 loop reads CASSDSRQGYYGYTF. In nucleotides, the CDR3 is TGTGCCAGCAGTGACTCGAGGCAGGGGTACTATGGCTACACCTTC.

CDR3 nucleotides: TGTGCCAGCAGCTTAGGACAAACGTTAACTGAAGCTTTCTTT. Translating gives CASSLGQTLTEAFF. V is TRBV7-9 and J is TRBJ1-1; D remains ambiguous. Trimming removed 1 base at V and 5 bases at J, with 11 bases between. Germline CDR1 and CDR2: SEHNR and FQNEAQ (reference sequence). The CDR3 runs 14 residues.

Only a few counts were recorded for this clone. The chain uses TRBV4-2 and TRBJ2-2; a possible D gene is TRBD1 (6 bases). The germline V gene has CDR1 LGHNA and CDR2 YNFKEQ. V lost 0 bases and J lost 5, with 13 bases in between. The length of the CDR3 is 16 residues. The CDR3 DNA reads TGTGCCAGCAGCCAAGAAACAGGGTCTGGGACCGGGGAGCTGTTTTTT. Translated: CASSQETGSGTGELFF.

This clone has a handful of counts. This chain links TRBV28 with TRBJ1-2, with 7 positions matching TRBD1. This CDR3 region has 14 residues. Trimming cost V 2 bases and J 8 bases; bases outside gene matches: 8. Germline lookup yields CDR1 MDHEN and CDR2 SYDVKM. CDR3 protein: CASSLRGGPSGYTF. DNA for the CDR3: TGTGCCAGCAGTTTAAGAGGGGGCCCCAGCGGCTACACCTTC.

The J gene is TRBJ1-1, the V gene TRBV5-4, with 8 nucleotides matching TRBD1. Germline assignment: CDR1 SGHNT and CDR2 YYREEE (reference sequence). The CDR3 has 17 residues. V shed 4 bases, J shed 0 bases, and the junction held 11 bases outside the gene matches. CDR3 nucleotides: TGTGCCAGCAGCCCACCAAACAGGGGGGCCATGAACACTGAAGCTTTCTTT. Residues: CASSPPNRGAMNTEAFF.

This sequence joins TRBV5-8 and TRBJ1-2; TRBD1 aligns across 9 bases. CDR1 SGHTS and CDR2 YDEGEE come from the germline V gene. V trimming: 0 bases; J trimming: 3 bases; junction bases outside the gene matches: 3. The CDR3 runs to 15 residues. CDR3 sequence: CASSLGTGGDYGYTF. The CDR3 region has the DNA TGTGCCAGCAGCTTGGGTACAGGGGGCGACTATGGCTACACCTTC. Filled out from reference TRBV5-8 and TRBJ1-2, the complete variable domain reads EAGVTQSPTHLIKTRGQQATLRCSPISGHTSVYWYQQALGLGLQFLLWYDEGEERNRGNFPPRFSGRQFPNYSSELNVNALELEDSALYLCASSLGTGGDYGYTFGSGTRLTVV.

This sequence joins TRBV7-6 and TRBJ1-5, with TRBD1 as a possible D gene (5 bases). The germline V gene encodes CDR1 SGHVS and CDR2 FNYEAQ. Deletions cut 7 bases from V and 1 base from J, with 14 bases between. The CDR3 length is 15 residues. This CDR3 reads CASNSRRQSNQPQHF. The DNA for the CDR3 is TGTGCCAGCAACTCCCGGCGACAGAGCAATCAGCCCCAGCATTTT.

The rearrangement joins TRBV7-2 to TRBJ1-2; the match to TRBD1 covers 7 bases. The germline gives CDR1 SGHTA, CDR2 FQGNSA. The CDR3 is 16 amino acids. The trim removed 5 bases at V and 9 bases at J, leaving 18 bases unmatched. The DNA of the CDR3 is TGTGCCAGCAGCACCCGTGGGACAGCCGATTTCCTGAGCTACACCTTC. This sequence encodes CASSTRGTADFLSYTF.

As DNA, the CDR3 is TGCGCCAGCAGCTTGATATTCCAGGGGGTAGTGAATGAGCAGTTCTTC. Translating gives CASSLIFQGVVNEQFF. The chain has TRBV5-1 and TRBJ2-1; 7 bases agree with TRBD1. V shed 1 base, J shed 7 bases, and the junction held 11 bases outside the gene matches. CDR1 SGHRS and CDR2 YFSETQ come from the germline V gene. This CDR3 is built from 16 residues.

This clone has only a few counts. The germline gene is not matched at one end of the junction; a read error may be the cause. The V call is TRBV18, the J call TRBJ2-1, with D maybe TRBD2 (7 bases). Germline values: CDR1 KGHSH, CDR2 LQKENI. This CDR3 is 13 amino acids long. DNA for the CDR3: TGTGCCAGCTCACCCGCTAGGGGGGACGGGAGGATCTTC. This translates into CASSPARGDGRIF.

The chain's CDR3 is CASSLAAGSFRYGYTF. The CDR3 nucleotides are TGTGCCAGCAGCTTAGCGGCGGGCAGTTTTCGCTATGGCTACACCTTC. The V call is TRBV7-9, the J call TRBJ1-2; D is undetermined. The CDR3 consists of 16 residues. The ends were cut back, 0 bases at V and 4 bases at J, with 15 bases in the middle. Germline V CDR1 and CDR2: SEHNR, FQNEAQ (reference sequence).

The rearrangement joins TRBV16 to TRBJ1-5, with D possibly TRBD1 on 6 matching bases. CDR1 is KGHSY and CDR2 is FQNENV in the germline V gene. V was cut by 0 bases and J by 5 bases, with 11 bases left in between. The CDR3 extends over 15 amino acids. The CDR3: CASSQSGARDQPQHF. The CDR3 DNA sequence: TGTGCCAGCAGCCAATCGGGGGCGAGGGATCAGCCCCAGCATTTT. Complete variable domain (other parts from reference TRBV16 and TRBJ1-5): GEEVAQTPKHLVRGEGQKAKLYCAPIKGHSYVFWYQQVLKNEFKFLISFQNENVFDETGMPKERFSAKCLPNSPCSLEIQATKLEDSAVYFCASSQSGARDQPQHFGDGTRLSIL.

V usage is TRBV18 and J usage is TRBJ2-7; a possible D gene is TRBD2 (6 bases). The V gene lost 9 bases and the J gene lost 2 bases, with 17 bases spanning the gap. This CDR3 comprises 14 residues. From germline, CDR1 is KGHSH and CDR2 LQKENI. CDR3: CASGGVTETYEQYF. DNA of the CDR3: TGTGCCAGTGGAGGGGTCACAGAAACCTACGAGCAGTACTTC.

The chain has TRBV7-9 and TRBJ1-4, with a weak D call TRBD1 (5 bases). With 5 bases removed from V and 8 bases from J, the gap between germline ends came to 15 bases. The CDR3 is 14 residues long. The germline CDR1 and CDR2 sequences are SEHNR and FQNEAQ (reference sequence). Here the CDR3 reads CASSGGGGGEKLFF. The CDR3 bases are TGTGCCAGCAGCGGTGGGGGAGGAGGGGAAAAACTGTTTTTT.

The CDR3 DNA reads as TGTGCCAGCAGTGAACAGGGACAGGACAATCAGCCCCAGCATTTT. This sequence encodes CASSEQGQDNQPQHF. The genes are TRBV2 and TRBJ1-5; 8 bases line up with TRBD1. The CDR3 loop spans 15 amino acids. Germline trimming cut 2 bases from V and 3 bases from J; bases unmatched to any gene: 3. CDR1 and CDR2 from the germline V gene are SNHLY and FYNNEI.

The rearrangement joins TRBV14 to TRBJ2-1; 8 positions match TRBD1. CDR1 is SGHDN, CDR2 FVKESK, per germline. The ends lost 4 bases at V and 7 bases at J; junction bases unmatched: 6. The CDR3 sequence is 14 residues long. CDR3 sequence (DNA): TGTGCCAGCAGCCTGGACAGGGTGGGTAATGAGCAGTTCTTC. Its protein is CASSLDRVGNEQFF. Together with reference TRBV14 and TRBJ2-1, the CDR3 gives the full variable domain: EAGVTQFPSHSVIEKGQTVTLRCDPISGHDNLYWYRRVMGKEIKFLLHFVKESKQDESGMPNNRFLAERTGGTYSTLKVQPAELEDSGVYFCASSLDRVGNEQFFGPGTRLTVL.

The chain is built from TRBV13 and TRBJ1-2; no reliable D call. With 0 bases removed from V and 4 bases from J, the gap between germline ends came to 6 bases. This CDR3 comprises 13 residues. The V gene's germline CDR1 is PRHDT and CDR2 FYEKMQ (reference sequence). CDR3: CASSLGLIYGYTF. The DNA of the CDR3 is TGTGCCAGCAGCTTAGGACTGATCTATGGCTACACCTTC.

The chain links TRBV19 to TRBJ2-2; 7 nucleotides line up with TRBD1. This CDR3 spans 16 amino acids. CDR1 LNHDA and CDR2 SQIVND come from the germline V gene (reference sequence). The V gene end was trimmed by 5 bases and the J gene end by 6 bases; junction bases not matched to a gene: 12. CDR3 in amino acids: CASSLPYRGAAGELFF. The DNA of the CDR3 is TGTGCCAGTAGTCTCCCCTACAGGGGTGCGGCCGGGGAGCTGTTTTTT.

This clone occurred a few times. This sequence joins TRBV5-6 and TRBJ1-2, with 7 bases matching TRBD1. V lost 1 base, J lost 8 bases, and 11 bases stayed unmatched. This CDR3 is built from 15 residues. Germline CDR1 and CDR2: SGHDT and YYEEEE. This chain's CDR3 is CASSLRTGATGGYTF. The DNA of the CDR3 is TGTGCCAGCAGCTTGCGGACAGGCGCTACGGGCGGCTACACCTTC.

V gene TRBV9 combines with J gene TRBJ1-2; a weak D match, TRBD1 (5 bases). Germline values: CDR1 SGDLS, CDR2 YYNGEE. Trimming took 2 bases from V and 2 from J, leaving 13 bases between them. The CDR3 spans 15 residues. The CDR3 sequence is CASSVGGTLNYGYTF. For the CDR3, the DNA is TGTGCCAGCAGCGTTGGGGGGACCCTAAACTATGGCTACACCTTC.